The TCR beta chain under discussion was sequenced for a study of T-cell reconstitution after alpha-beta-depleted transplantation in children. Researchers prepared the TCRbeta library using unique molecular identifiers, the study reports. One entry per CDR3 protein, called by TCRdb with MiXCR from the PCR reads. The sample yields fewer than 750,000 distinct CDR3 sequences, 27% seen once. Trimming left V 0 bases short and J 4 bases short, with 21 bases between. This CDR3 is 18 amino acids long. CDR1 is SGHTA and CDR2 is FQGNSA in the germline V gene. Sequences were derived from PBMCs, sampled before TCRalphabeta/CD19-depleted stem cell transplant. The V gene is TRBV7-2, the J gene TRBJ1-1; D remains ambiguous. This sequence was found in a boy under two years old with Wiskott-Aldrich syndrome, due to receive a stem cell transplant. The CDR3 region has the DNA TGTGCCAGCAGCTTAGCGAATGATTGGCGGGGATTAGCCACTGAAGCTTTCTTT. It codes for CASSLANDWRGLATEAFF.